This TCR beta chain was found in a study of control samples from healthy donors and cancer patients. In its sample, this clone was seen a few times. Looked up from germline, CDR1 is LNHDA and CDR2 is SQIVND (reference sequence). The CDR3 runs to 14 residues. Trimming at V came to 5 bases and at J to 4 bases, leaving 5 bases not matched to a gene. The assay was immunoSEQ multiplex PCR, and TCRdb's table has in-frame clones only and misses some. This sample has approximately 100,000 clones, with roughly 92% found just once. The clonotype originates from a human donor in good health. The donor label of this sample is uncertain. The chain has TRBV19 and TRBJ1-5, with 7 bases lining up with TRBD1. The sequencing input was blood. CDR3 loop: CASSLGQRNQPQHF. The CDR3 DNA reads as TGTGCCAGTAGTCTGGGACAGCGGAATCAGCCCCAGCATTTT.